Sequencing of this T cell receptor (beta chain) was carried out in a study of cytomegalovirus exposure and HLA in healthy donors. Study background: Early on, a data release was issued that held 85 million to 95 million unique TCRs from HLA-typed donors.

As to this clone: Its specificity is not known.

60 Vbeta and 13 Jbeta primers were used in PCR. This table comes from immunoSEQ multiplex PCR, and its TCRdb copy is limited to in-frame clones, with some not included. Here the sample spans about 80,000 clones, 79% being singletons. Study-level points and caveats: Information on immune exposure was restricted to one variable (CMV serostatus). In a later analysis, at a false discovery rate of 0.05, about 17,000 TCR beta sequences matched HLA alleles. Roughly uniform sequencing depth across donors was assumed, possibly incorrectly.

J gave up 10 bases and V 7 bases, and 8 bases lay outside the gene matches. The CDR3 loop spans 13 amino acids. In germline, CDR1 is MNHEY, CDR2 SMNVEV (reference sequence). The specimen was PBMCs. The TCR originated in a man aged 25-40 years in good health and CMV-seronegative. This chain links TRBV27 with TRBJ2-3, with 10 bases aligning to TRBD2. CDR3 loop: CASKRSGLAPQYF. CDR3 bases: TGTGCCAGCAAAAGATCGGGACTAGCGCCGCAGTATTTT.